Listed below are T cell receptor beta chains from one sample, sequenced in a study of Siglec-9 on CD8 T cells in melanoma. TCRdb keeps only in-frame clones here, not all; method: immunoSEQ multiplex PCR. The sample contains over a thousand clones, less than 80% of which appear only once. Sequencing used Siglec-9+ CD8+ T cells sorted from blood. The receptor source for this set is a human donor in good health. Each CDR3 is given with its conserved first and last residue. A D gene is named only where the DNA matches it firmly. Clone size is not always given. Where it is, it says once, few, many or a class for expanded clones.

j_call clone_size d_call v_call cdr3_nt cdr3_aa
TRBJ2-7 - TRBD1 TRBV20-1 TGCAGTGCCAGGGGGTACGAGCAGTACTTC CSARGYEQYF
TRBJ2-3 - TRBD1 TRBV28 TGTGCCAGCAGTGACCCGGGGACAGGGGACACAGATACGCAGTATTTT CASSDPGTGDTDTQYF
TRBJ1-4 - - TRBV28 TGTGCCAGCGTCTTTTCGGACTCAAATGAAAAACTGTTTTTT CASVFSDSNEKLFF
TRBJ2-3 - TRBD2 TRBV6-5 TGTGCCAGCACTAGCGGGAGGGAGTCAGATACGCAGTATTTT CASTSGRESDTQYF
TRBJ1-6 - - TRBV7-9 TGTGCCAGCAGCTTCGATATACTTGGAGGGAATTCACCCCTCCACTTT CASSFDILGGNSPLHF
TRBJ2-2 - TRBD2 TRBV19 TGTGCCAGTAGTCCCAGCGGGAGGGACACCGGGGAGCTGTTTTTT CASSPSGRDTGELFF
TRBJ2-7 - TRBD2 TRBV5-1 TGCGCCAGCAGCCCGCGGCCCACGGGGGGAGCAGCCGGCGAGCAGTACTTC CASSPRPTGGAAGEQYF
TRBJ2-6 - - TRBV27 TGTGCCAGCAGTTTATCCGGGGGTTGGGGCTCTGGGGCCAACGTCCTGACTTTC CASSLSGGWGSGANVLTF
TRBJ1-5 - - TRBV11-2 TGTGCCAGCAGCTTAGGGAGGGTCTGGAATCAGCCCCAGCATTTT CASSLGRVWNQPQHF
TRBJ2-3 - - TRBV9 TGTGCCAGCAGCGTAGATGGGGTGGGACAAGATACGCAGTATTTT CASSVDGVGQDTQYF
TRBJ1-1 few - TRBV2 TGTGCCGTCCTCCGCGAGACTGACACTGAAGCTTTCTTT CAVLRETDTEAFF
TRBJ2-2 few TRBD2 TRBV6-1 TGTGCCAGCAGTGAACTAGCGGGGAACACCGGGGAGCTGTTTTTT CASSELAGNTGELFF
TRBJ1-2 - - TRBV6-4 TGTGCCAGCAGCAACAGTGCCACTATGTCTGGCTACACCTTC CASSNSATMSGYTF
TRBJ2-7 - TRBD2 TRBV6-4 TGTGCCAGCAGTGAGGGACTAGCGGGCTCCTACGAGCAGTACTTC CASSEGLAGSYEQYF
TRBJ2-2 few TRBD2 TRBV5-4 TGTGCCAGCAGCCGCGGGACTAGCGGGAGGGTGGTGACCACCGGGGAGCTGTTTTTT CASSRGTSGRVVTTGELFF
TRBJ2-3 large - TRBV5-6 TGTGCCAGCAGCTGGGGTCAGGGAACTAGCACAGATACGCAGTATTTT CASSWGQGTSTDTQYF
TRBJ1-1 - TRBD1 TRBV6-1 TGTGCCAGCAGCCTTTTGGACAGGGAAGAAGCTTTCTTT CASSLLDREEAFF
TRBJ1-6 large - TRBV6-1 TGTGCCAGCAGTGAAGCGGAGGGGGATAATTCACCCCTCCACTTT CASSEAEGDNSPLHF
TRBJ1-6 large - TRBV6-4 TGTGCCAGCAGTGACAGGGATAATTCACCCCTCCACTTT CASSDRDNSPLHF